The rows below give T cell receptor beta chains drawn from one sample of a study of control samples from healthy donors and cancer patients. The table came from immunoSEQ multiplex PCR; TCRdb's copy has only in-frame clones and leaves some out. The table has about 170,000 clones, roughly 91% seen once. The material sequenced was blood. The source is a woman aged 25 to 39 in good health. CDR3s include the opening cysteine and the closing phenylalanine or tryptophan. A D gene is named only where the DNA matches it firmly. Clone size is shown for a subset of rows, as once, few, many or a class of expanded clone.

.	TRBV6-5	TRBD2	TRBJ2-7	TGTGCCAGCAGTACCGGACTAGCGGCCTACGAGCAGTACTTC	CASSTGLAAYEQYF
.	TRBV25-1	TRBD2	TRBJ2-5	TGTGCCAGCAGACTAGCGGGGGAGACCCAGTACTTC	CASRLAGETQYF
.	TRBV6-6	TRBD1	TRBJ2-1	TGTGCCAGCAAGCGGACAGGATCCAATGAGCAGTTCTTC	CASKRTGSNEQFF
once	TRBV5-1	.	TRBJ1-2	TGCGCCAGCAGCTATGAAAACAGGGATGGCTACACCTTC	CASSYENRDGYTF
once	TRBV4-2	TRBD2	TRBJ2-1	TGTGCCAGCAGCCAAGGTAATAGCGGGAGAGGGGAGCAGTTCTTC	CASSQGNSGRGEQFF
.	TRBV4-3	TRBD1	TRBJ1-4	TGCGCCAGCAGCACTACCGGGACAGGGTACGAAAAACTGTTTTTT	CASSTTGTGYEKLFF
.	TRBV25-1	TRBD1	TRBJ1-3	TGTGCCAGCAGTGGGGGAGACAGGGGCTCTGGAAACACCATATATTTT	CASSGGDRGSGNTIYF
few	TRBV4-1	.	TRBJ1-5	TGCGCCAGCAGCCAAGATCCACTTAGCAATCAGCCCCAGCATTTT	CASSQDPLSNQPQHF
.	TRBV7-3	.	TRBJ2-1	TGTGCCAGCAGCTTAGACAGGATCGGGAACAATGAGCAGTTCTTC	CASSLDRIGNNEQFF
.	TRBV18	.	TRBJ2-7	TGTGCCAGCTCAACACACACCTACGAGCAGTACTTC	CASSTHTYEQYF
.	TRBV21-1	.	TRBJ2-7	TGTGCCAGCGAGAACCGACAGGGTTCTTACGAGCAGTACTTC	CASENRQGSYEQYF
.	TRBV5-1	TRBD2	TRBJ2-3	TGCGCCAGCAGCTTGCGGGGGGACACAGATACGCAGTATTTT	CASSLRGDTDTQYF
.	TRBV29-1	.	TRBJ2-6	TGCAGCGTTGCCGGACAGAACTCTGGGGCCAACGTCCTGACTTTC	CSVAGQNSGANVLTF
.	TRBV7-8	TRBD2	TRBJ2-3	TGTGCCAGCAGCTTAGGTAGCGGGGCTAGCACAGATACGCAGTATTTT	CASSLGSGASTDTQYF
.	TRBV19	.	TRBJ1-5	TGTGCCAGTAGTATAACCGGGACAAATAGCAATCAGCCCCAGCATTTT	CASSITGTNSNQPQHF
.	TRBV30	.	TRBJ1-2	TGTGCCTGGGCCGGACAGCTCTATGGCTACACCTTC	CAWAGQLYGYTF
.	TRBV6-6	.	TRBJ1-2	TGTGCCAGCAGTGACTACAGGGATGGTGGCTATGGCTACACCTTC	CASSDYRDGGYGYTF
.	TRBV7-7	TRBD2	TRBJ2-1	TGTGCTAGCAGCTTGGGACTAGCGGGAGCCGAGCAGTTCTTC	CASSLGLAGAEQFF
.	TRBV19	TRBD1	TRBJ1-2	TGTGCCAGTAGTTTCAGGACAGGGCTCTATGGCTACACCTTC	CASSFRTGLYGYTF
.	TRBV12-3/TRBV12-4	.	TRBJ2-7	TGTGCCAGCAGCTCCGACAGCTACGAGCAGTACTTC	CASSSDSYEQYF
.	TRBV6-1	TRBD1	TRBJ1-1	TGTGCCAGCAGGGAAACCGGGACAGGTCGGGACACTGAAGCTTTCTTT	CASRETGTGRDTEAFF
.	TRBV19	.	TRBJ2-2	TGTGCCAGTAGTGCCCAGGGGAGCGGGGAGCTGTTTTTT	CASSAQGSGELFF